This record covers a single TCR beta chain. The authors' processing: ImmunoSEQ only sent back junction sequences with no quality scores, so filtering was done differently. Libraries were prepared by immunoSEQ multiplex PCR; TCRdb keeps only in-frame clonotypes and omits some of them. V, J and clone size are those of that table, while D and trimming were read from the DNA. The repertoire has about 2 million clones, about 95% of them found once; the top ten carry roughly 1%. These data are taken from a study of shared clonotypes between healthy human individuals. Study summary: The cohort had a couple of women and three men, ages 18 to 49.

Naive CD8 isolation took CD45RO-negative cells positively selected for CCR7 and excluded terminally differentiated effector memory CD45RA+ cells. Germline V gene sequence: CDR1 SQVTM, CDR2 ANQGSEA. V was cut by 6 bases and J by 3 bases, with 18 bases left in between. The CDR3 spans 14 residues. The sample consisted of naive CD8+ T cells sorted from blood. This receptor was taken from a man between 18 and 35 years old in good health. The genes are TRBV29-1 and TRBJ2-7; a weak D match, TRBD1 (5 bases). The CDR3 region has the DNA TGCAGCGTCGAGACACAGGACGGATACTACGAGCAGTACTTC. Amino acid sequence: CSVETQDGYYEQYF.